The entry below gives a single T cell receptor (beta chain) sequence along with its context. Its specificity is unknown. These data are taken from a study of blood T cells in healthy people across ages. Study observations and caveats: Researchers report that TCR beta diversity correlated strongly with naive T cell percentage. TCR beta diversity per million T cells fell roughly linearly with age. The unsorted PBMCs prevented any conclusive comparison of naive versus antigen-experienced cells.

A J-beta primer mix and a sample-barcoded 5' primer were used in a second PCR of about 7 to 12 cycles. From the 5' RACE reads, TCRdb called clonotypes with MiXCR, one entry per CDR3 protein. Of more than 500,000 distinct CDR3 sequences listed, about 25% were seen once; the top ten hold approximately 4%. Per sample, extraction of total RNA gave at least 6 micrograms in every case. This sample also belongs to another study, concerning T cells of mothers and their children.

The receptor was derived from a boy aged 2-15 years in good health. Sequenced input: blood.

The CDR3 loop is CASSQDRVLRPLVYNEQFF. As DNA, the CDR3 is TGTGCCAGCAGCCAAGATAGGGTGTTGCGGCCTCTTGTCTACAATGAGCAGTTCTTC. This chain joins TRBV3-1 and TRBJ2-1; D is undetermined. Germline lookup yields CDR1 LGHDT and CDR2 YNNKEL (reference sequence). This CDR3 is built from 19 residues. V shed 0 bases and J shed 3 bases, with 21 bases lying between them.